One sample yielded the 15 T cell receptor beta chains listed below, sequenced in a study of shared clonotypes between healthy human individuals. Terminally differentiated effector memory CD45RA+ cells were left out of the naive CD8 fraction, which was CD45RO-negative and positively selected for CCR7. Only in-frame clones appear in the TCRdb table, and some are missing; sequencing was by immunoSEQ multiplex PCR. The table includes millions of clones, about 94% detected once. The sample comprised naive CD8+ T cells sorted from blood. These receptors originate from a man between 18 and 35 years old in good health.

This chain links TRBV27 with TRBJ2-1; D possibly corresponds to TRBD1 (5 bases). The CDR3 spans 14 residues. Trimming pared 3 bases from V and 3 bases from J, leaving 9 bases between. CDR1 and CDR2 from the germline V gene are MNHEY and SMNVEV (reference sequence). The CDR3 bases are TGTGCCAGCAGTTTTATTAGGGGCTACAATGAGCAGTTCTTC. As protein: CASSFIRGYNEQFF.

The V gene is TRBV7-6, the J gene TRBJ2-1, with D possibly being TRBD2 (5 bases). Per the germline V gene, CDR1 is SGHVS and CDR2 is FNYEAQ. V lost 5 bases and J lost 9, with 11 bases in between. This CDR3 spans 12 amino acids. CDR3 DNA: TGTGCCAGCAGCCCCAGCGGAGCTGAGCAGTTCTTC. Translated: CASSPSGAEQFF.

This clone has just a few counts. The chain links TRBV5-6 to TRBJ1-2; TRBD1 matches at 9 bases. Germline V gene lookup returns CDR1 SGHDT and CDR2 YYEEEE. Losses at the gene ends were 0 bases for V and 3 bases for J; bases not matched to a gene: 6. The CDR3 has 16 residues. In DNA, the CDR3 is TGTGCCAGCAGCTTGGGGGACAGGGCCGTGTACTATGGCTACACCTTC. It translates to CASSLGDRAVYYGYTF.

The CDR3 DNA follows: TGTGCCAGCTCACCATCACTTGGGACAGGGTACACTGAAGCTTTCTTT. Its translation: CASSPSLGTGYTEAFF. The rearrangement joins TRBV18 to TRBJ1-1, with 9 bases identical to TRBD1. CDR3 length: 16 residues. Germline-derived CDR1 and CDR2 are KGHSH and LQKENI. The V gene end was trimmed by 2 bases and the J gene end by 3 bases; junction bases not matched to a gene: 7.

The chain uses TRBV7-9 and TRBJ2-7; D may be TRBD1 or TRBD2 (5 bases each). Germline CDR1 SEHNR, CDR2 FQNEAQ (reference sequence). The CDR3 covers 13 residues. V shed 4 bases and J shed 6 bases, with 13 bases lying between them. CDR3 coding DNA: TGTGCCAGCAGCTCAAGTGGGGGTACCGAGCAGTACTTC. This codes for CASSSSGGTEQYF.

This clone was detected only once. The V and J genes are TRBV28 and TRBJ2-7, with TRBD1 identical over 7 bases. The CDR3 spans 15 residues. V lost 4 bases, J lost 0 bases, and 6 bases stayed unmatched. Germline V CDR1 and CDR2: MDHEN, SYDVKM. The CDR3 DNA follows: TGTGCCAGCAGTTCCGGGACAGCTGACTCCTACGAGCAGTACTTC. It specifies CASSSGTADSYEQYF. Based on the CDR3 plus reference TRBV28 and TRBJ2-7, the full variable domain is DVKVTQSSRYLVKRTGEKVFLECVQDMDHENMFWYRQDPGLGLRLIYFSYDVKMKEKGDIPEGYSVSREKKERFSLILESASTNQTSMYLCASSSGTADSYEQYFGPGTRLTVT.

A word on this clone: The sample contains more than one DNA sequence encoding this CDR3. This sequence joins TRBV9 and TRBJ2-7; D unresolved. The germline V gene has CDR1 SGDLS and CDR2 YYNGEE. V was cut by 0 bases and J by 0 bases, with 7 bases left in between. The CDR3 is 14 amino acids. The CDR3 region is CASSVGVSSYEQYF. In nucleotides, the CDR3 is TGTGCCAGCAGCGTAGGTGTTTCCTCCTACGAGCAGTACTTC.

The J gene is TRBJ2-3, the V gene TRBV27, with 8 bases matching TRBD2. The length of the CDR3 is 13 residues. The V and J ends lost 5 bases and 9 bases, in that order; junction bases with no gene match: 7. Germline values: CDR1 MNHEY, CDR2 SMNVEV (reference sequence). The CDR3 spells CASSAGGEVTQYF. The CDR3 DNA sequence: TGTGCCAGCAGTGCCGGGGGGGAGGTGACGCAGTATTTT.

The chain links TRBV5-6 to TRBJ2-3; 9 bases fit TRBD2. Per germline, CDR1 SGHDT and CDR2 YYEEEE. J was trimmed by 4 bases and V by 3 bases; bases with no gene match: 9. The CDR3 is made up of 16 amino acids. CDR3 sequence (DNA): TGTGCCAGCAGCTCCGGACTAGCGCCCCCATCAGATACGCAGTATTTT. It codes for CASSSGLAPPSDTQYF.

V usage is TRBV9 and J usage is TRBJ1-2; D might be TRBD1 (6 bases). V gave up 6 bases and J gave up 1 base, with 10 bases separating them. The CDR3 covers 13 residues. The V gene's germline CDR1 is SGDLS and CDR2 YYNGEE. The CDR3 DNA sequence: TGTGCCAGCACCCCGGACAGTAACTATGGCTACACCTTC. This codes for CASTPDSNYGYTF.

The chain couples TRBV10-2 to TRBJ2-7; the match to TRBD1 covers 7 bases. V gave up 10 bases and J gave up 7 bases; unmatched junction bases: 13. The CDR3 sequence is 13 residues long. Germline CDR1 reads WSHSY; CDR2 reads SAAADI. CDR3 coding DNA: TGCGCCACCTCCACAGGGGCCAAGGGAGAGCAGTACTTC. This sequence encodes CATSTGAKGEQYF.

The gene calls are TRBV7-9 and TRBJ2-1, with TRBD2 matching 7 bases. The CDR3 covers 14 residues. Germline V gives CDR1 SEHNR, CDR2 FQNEAQ (reference sequence). The ends lost 4 bases at V and 4 bases at J; junction bases unmatched: 4. CDR3 loop: CASSSPGGYNEQFF. In nucleotides, the CDR3 is TGTGCCAGCAGCTCCCCGGGGGGATACAATGAGCAGTTCTTC.

The chain is built from TRBV12-5 and TRBJ2-7; D not resolved. Germline V gives CDR1 LGHNT, CDR2 FRNRAP. Trimming took off 1 base at V and 7 bases at J, with 11 bases between the two ends. CDR3 length: 13 amino acids. Written as DNA, the CDR3 is TGTGCTAGTGGTTTGGGACTTCCCTTTGAGCAGTACTTC. Translation: CASGLGLPFEQYF.

The V call is TRBV27, the J call TRBJ2-3, with TRBD1 matching over 7 bases. There are 14 residues in the CDR3. V trimming: 6 bases; J trimming: 4 bases; junction bases outside the gene matches: 7. CDR1 and CDR2 (germline): MNHEY, SMNVEV (reference sequence). The CDR3 DNA sequence: TGTGCCAGCAGCCCCGACAGGGATGCAGATACGCAGTATTTT. Translating gives CASSPDRDADTQYF.

The chain links TRBV4-3 to TRBJ2-3, with no clear D. Germline CDR1 and CDR2: LGHNA and YSLEER. CDR3 length: 15 residues. V dropped 0 bases and J dropped 4 bases, with 11 bases sitting between them. Here the CDR3 reads CASSQDRPSADTQYF. In nucleotides, the CDR3 is TGCGCCAGCAGCCAAGATCGCCCTAGTGCAGATACGCAGTATTTT.